The clone carrying this T cell receptor beta chain came up a few times. Noted time point: pre-sensitization, week 0. Treatment given: therapeutic diphenylcyclopropenone sensitization with weekly scalp DPC. Samples of blood were obtained prior to the application of each patch test. From whole blood left unfractionated, total RNA was extracted. The record originates from a study of human T cells and chemical hapten exposure. Study summary: Skin on the upper inner arm, approximately 2 cm by approximately 2 cm in size, was sensitized with 2% DPC. The patch tests put 0.01% DPC on the skin of the upper back and were read 6 days later.

TCRdb re-derived calls from the RACE reads in MiXCR, one entry per CDR3 protein. The sample holds a few hundred thousand distinct CDR3 sequences, about 5% seen once. The source of this sequence is a woman aged 18-29 years with alopecia areata. Some clones in this sample may be carry-over from other donors' samples. The sequenced sample was whole blood, obtained in connection with sensitization to the hapten diphenylcyclopropenone (DPC).

CDR3 in DNA: TGTGCCATCAGTGAGACTAGCGGGGGGGCCCTCCCCGGGGAGCTGTTTTTT. Protein sequence: CAISETSGGALPGELFF. The chain recombines TRBV10-3 with TRBJ2-2; 13 bases align to TRBD2. V lost 2 bases to trimming and J lost 6 bases; unmatched junction nucleotides: 6. Germline V gives CDR1 ENHRY, CDR2 SYGVKD. CDR3 size: 17 residues.